This TCR beta chain was profiled in a study of blood T cell repertoires in COVID-19. Germline loops: CDR1 SQVTM, CDR2 ANQGSEA. The CDR3 extends over 12 amino acids. V lost 6 bases to trimming and J lost 7 bases, with 16 bases between them. Original processing notes: Counts of nucleated cells, estimated from reference gene primer amplification, were obtained. Assay used: immunoSEQ multiplex PCR; TCRdb lists only in-frame clones, some missing. From that table come the V and J calls and clone size; the DNA was used to work out D and trimming. This table holds around 200,000 clones, 65% to 85% found once.

This chain links TRBV29-1 with TRBJ2-7, with no clear D. Material: peripheral blood. This clonotype originated in a human donor with acute or convalescent COVID-19. The donor label of this sample is uncertain. The DNA for the CDR3 is TGCAGCGTCGCAGCGACCTACGATGAGCAGTACTTC. It specifies CSVAATYDEQYF.